These T cell receptor beta chains were read from a single sample in a study of cytomegalovirus exposure and HLA in healthy donors. Profiled with immunoSEQ multiplex PCR; TCRdb holds only in-frame clones, not every one. The table lists 110,000 to 150,000 clones. Sample: PBMCs. These receptors were taken from a woman aged 18 to 35 in good health and CMV-seronegative. Both conserved end residues are part of each CDR3. Each record gives: D gene, J gene, V gene, CDR3 length, CDR3 protein, CDR3 DNA. D genes are given only for firm matches.

TRBD2,TRBJ2-1,TRBV10-3,15,CAISGTSGRVNEQFF,TGTGCCATCAGCGGGACTAGCGGACGGGTCAATGAGCAGTTCTTC
TRBD1,TRBJ2-7,TRBV5-1,14,CASSSGQGTYEQYF,TGCGCCAGCAGCTCCGGACAGGGTACCTACGAGCAGTACTTC
NA,TRBJ2-2,TRBV4-1,14,CASSQFGTTGELFF,TGCGCCAGCAGCCAATTCGGGACAACCGGGGAGCTGTTTTTT
TRBD1,TRBJ1-1,TRBV7-8,19,CASSARVTTGAGIGTEAFF,TGTGCCAGCAGCGCTAGGGTGACGACAGGGGCTGGTATCGGCACTGAAGCTTTCTTT
NA,TRBJ1-1,TRBV6-1,13,CASKGTQNTEAFF,TGTGCCAGCAAGGGGACTCAGAACACTGAAGCTTTCTTT
NA,TRBJ2-1,TRBV4-2,16,CASSQDGTGFYNEQFF,TGTGCCAGCAGCCAAGATGGTACGGGTTTTTACAATGAGCAGTTCTTC
NA,TRBJ1-4,TRBV28,13,CASSLARGEKLFF,TGTGCCAGCAGTTTGGCTCGAGGTGAAAAACTGTTTTTT
NA,TRBJ2-3,TRBV29-1,15,CSVGKGVGALDTQYF,TGCAGCGTTGGAAAAGGGGTGGGGGCGTTGGATACGCAGTATTTT
NA,TRBJ1-6,TRBV2,14,CASTGGRDNSPLHF,TGTGCCAGCACGGGGGGACGGGATAATTCACCCCTCCACTTT
NA,TRBJ2-3,TRBV7-3,13,CASSLQNTDTQYF,TGTGCCAGCAGCTTACAAAACACAGATACGCAGTATTTT
NA,TRBJ2-7,TRBV5-1,13,CASSLDGIYEQYF,TGCGCCAGCAGCTTGGACGGGATTTACGAGCAGTACTTC
NA,TRBJ2-3,TRBV7-6,12,CASSPRTDTQYF,TGTGCCAGCAGCCCGCGAACAGATACGCAGTATTTT
TRBD2,TRBJ2-7,TRBV4-1,16,CASSYALAGGRYEQYF,TGCGCCAGCAGCTACGCCCTAGCGGGAGGGCGTTACGAGCAGTACTTC
TRBD1,TRBJ1-4,TRBV7-9,16,CASSSTRDRRLEKLFF,TGTGCCAGCAGCTCCACAAGGGACAGAAGACTTGAAAAACTGTTTTTT
TRBD2,TRBJ2-1,TRBV5-4,15,CASSLLAGDFNEQFF,TGTGCCAGCAGCTTACTAGCGGGAGACTTCAATGAGCAGTTCTTC
NA,TRBJ2-3,TRBV5-6,17,CASSLLASHLGTDTQYF,TGTGCCAGCAGCTTGCTCGCTAGCCACCTCGGCACAGATACGCAGTATTTT
TRBD1,TRBJ2-1,TRBV9,14,CASRRTGDKDEQFF,TGTGCCAGCAGACGGACAGGGGATAAAGATGAGCAGTTCTTC
TRBD1,TRBJ2-2,TRBV10-1,16,CASSTGTAWESGELFF,TGCGCCAGCAGTACCGGGACAGCCTGGGAGTCGGGGGAGCTGTTTTTT
NA,TRBJ2-7,TRBV27,13,CASSLRVSYEQYF,TGTGCCAGCAGTTTACGGGTCTCCTACGAGCAGTACTTC
NA,TRBJ1-1,TRBV19,15,CASSHIRGRNTEAFF,TGTGCCAGTAGTCATATAAGGGGTCGGAACACTGAAGCTTTCTTT
TRBD2,TRBJ2-1,TRBV14,15,CASSQAPSGLNEQFF,TGTGCCAGCAGCCAAGCTCCTAGCGGCCTCAATGAGCAGTTCTTC
TRBD1,TRBJ1-2,TRBV10-1,13,CASSWDRENGYTF,TGCGCCAGCAGCTGGGACAGAGAAAATGGCTACACCTTC
NA,TRBJ1-4,TRBV5-1,15,CASSLDSPRNEKLFF,TGCGCCAGCAGCTTGGATTCCCCCAGGAATGAAAAACTGTTTTTT
TRBD1,TRBJ2-7,TRBV5-1,15,CASSVQGDRLYEQYF,TGCGCCAGCAGTGTACAGGGGGATCGGCTCTACGAGCAGTACTTC
TRBD2,TRBJ2-3,TRBV13,16,CASSLISGRTTDTQYF,TGTGCCAGCAGCTTGATTAGCGGGAGGACGACAGATACGCAGTATTTT
TRBD2,TRBJ2-1,TRBV7-8,17,CASSLASQRGPYNEQFF,TGTGCCAGCAGCTTAGCGTCCCAGCGGGGACCCTACAATGAGCAGTTCTTC
TRBD2,TRBJ2-1,TRBV4-3,19,CASSPWTSGRASSYNEQFF,TGCGCCAGCAGCCCCTGGACTAGCGGGAGGGCGAGCTCCTACAATGAGCAGTTCTTC
TRBD2,TRBJ2-1,TRBV7-9,16,CASSLRLAGGRDEQFF,TGTGCCAGCAGCTTACGACTAGCGGGAGGGCGGGATGAGCAGTTCTTC
TRBD2,TRBJ2-3,TRBV7-3,16,CASSTRLAGVKDTQYF,TGTGCCAGCAGCACACGACTAGCGGGAGTCAAAGATACGCAGTATTTT
NA,TRBJ1-4,TRBV7-9,15,CASSPPGTTNEKLFF,TGTGCCAGCAGCCCTCCAGGGACAACTAATGAAAAACTGTTTTTT
NA,TRBJ2-2,TRBV7-9,15,CASSLIKTATGELFF,TGTGCCAGCAGCTTAATCAAGACAGCCACCGGGGAGCTGTTTTTT
TRBD2,TRBJ2-1,TRBV5-1,17,CASSLLLAGGFSNEQFF,TGCGCCAGCAGCTTGTTACTAGCGGGAGGGTTTAGCAATGAGCAGTTCTTC
NA,TRBJ1-3,TRBV5-1,15,CASSLGGGSGNTIYF,TGCGCCAGCAGCTTGGGGGGGGGCTCTGGAAACACCATATATTTT
NA,TRBJ1-3,TRBV15,15,CATSIGQRSGNTIYF,TGTGCCACCAGCATAGGACAGCGCTCTGGAAACACCATATATTTT
TRBD2,TRBJ2-5,TRBV4-1,15,CASGSKTNGPREQYF,TGCGCCAGCGGGTCGAAGACGAACGGTCCGCGGGAGCAGTACTTC
TRBD1,TRBJ1-2,TRBV5-4,14,CASSLEGAGYGYTF,TGTGCCAGCAGCTTGGAGGGGGCGGGCTATGGCTACACCTTC
NA,TRBJ1-2,TRBV12-5,14,CASGPSTGIYGYTF,TGTGCTAGTGGTCCCAGCACAGGAATCTATGGCTACACCTTC
NA,TRBJ1-2,TRBV28,12,CASSYSAYGYTF,TGTGCCAGCAGTTACTCCGCCTATGGCTACACCTTC
NA,TRBJ1-4,TRBV6-1,15,CASSDRKEVNEKLFF,TGTGCCAGCAGTGACCGGAAGGAGGTGAATGAAAAACTGTTTTTT
NA,TRBJ2-2,TRBV15,17,CATSRAPGAGLTGELFF,TGTGCCACCAGCAGAGCGCCAGGGGCTGGGCTAACCGGGGAGCTGTTTTTT
TRBD1,TRBJ2-5,TRBV2,14,CASSAGTAVRTQYF,TGTGCCAGCAGTGCCGGGACAGCGGTTCGGACCCAGTACTTC